This section outlines one T cell receptor beta chain sequence together with its context. Its target is not known. Following RNA extraction, reverse transcription yielded cDNA that acted as the sequencing template. Libraries were prepared by immunoSEQ multiplex PCR; TCRdb keeps only in-frame clonotypes and omits some of them. Among 200,000 to 250,000 clones, 64% were seen once, and the ten largest hold roughly 4.2%. These data belong to a study of CD8+ T cells in alopecia areata. Findings and limits, study-wide: Among the top 100, expanded CD8+ clones were significantly decreased by tofacitinib, as was scalp clonality. Clonality was higher in lesional than normal scalp, especially in alopecia totalis/universalis. Sequencing of scalp samples also captures resident alphabeta T cells of normal skin.

Described treatment: oral pan-JAK inhibitor, 5-10 mg twice daily. Alopecia areata patients provided lesional scalp punch biopsies and peripheral blood. Germline loops: CDR1 SGHRS, CDR2 YFSETQ. V shed 4 bases, J shed 6 bases, and the junction held 2 bases outside the gene matches. The CDR3 extends over 15 amino acids. The origin of this receptor is a human donor with alopecia areata. The specimen was CD4+ T cells sorted from blood, collected at week 4, from a patient treated with tofacitinib. The J gene is TRBJ2-1, the V gene TRBV5-1; 15 nucleotides agree with TRBD2. CDR3 bases: TGCGCCAGCAGCGAGGGACTAGCGGGGGGCAATGAGCAGTTCTTC. Translated, it gives CASSEGLAGGNEQFF.